The 3 T cell receptor beta chains given below trace back to one sample, sequenced in a study of vaccination and CD4 T cells after COVID-19. Antigens of these TCRs are unknown. The Oncomine TCR Beta short-read assay was what sequenced the DNA obtained from cultured CD4+ T cells. From the PCR reads, TCRdb called clonotypes with MiXCR, one entry per CDR3 protein. Found here are tens of thousands of distinct CDR3 sequences, about 35% of them singletons; the top ten hold 8.6%. Noted time point: late sampling 161 to 241 days after vaccination in a few convalescent patients. Treatment meaning: roughly ten-day PBMC culture with coronavirus spike peptide pools or control peptides (ViraFEST assay). Sample: CD4+ T cells from blood, cultured in vitro, taken about 7 months after SARS-CoV-2 vaccination. The receptor source for this set is a human donor who had recovered from COVID-19.

This clonotype turned up a few times. The V and J genes are TRBV19 and TRBJ1-5; D remains ambiguous. The CDR3 has 12 residues. V shed 3 bases and J shed 6 bases, with 6 bases lying between them. The germline V gene has CDR1 LNHDA and CDR2 SQIVND (reference sequence). The DNA of the CDR3 is TGTGCCAGTAGTATTGGGGTTCAGCCCCAGCATTTT. Translating it yields CASSIGVQPQHF. The full variable domain, with the rest looked up from reference TRBV19 and TRBJ1-5, is DGGITQSPKYLFRKEGQNVTLSCEQNLNHDAMYWYRQDPGQGLRLIYYSQIVNDFQKGDIAEGYSVSREKKESFPLTVTSAQKNPTAFYLCASSIGVQPQHFGDGTRLSIL.

The rearrangement joins TRBV7-2 to TRBJ2-4, with D tentatively TRBD1 or TRBD2 (5 bases each). Germline CDR1 reads SGHTA; CDR2 reads FQGNSA. This CDR3 region has 13 residues. V dropped 5 bases and J dropped 13 bases, with 18 bases sitting between them. The CDR3 loop is CASSRVGTPLQYF. DNA of the CDR3: TGTGCCAGCAGCCGGGTAGGGACCCCTCTGCAGTACTTC.

This clonotype was observed a few times. The chain uses TRBV5-4 and TRBJ2-7; D gene ambiguous. Trimming pared 3 bases from V and 6 bases from J, leaving 7 bases between. This CDR3 has 11 residues. Per germline, CDR1 SGHNT and CDR2 YYREEE (reference sequence). As DNA, the CDR3 is TGTGCCAGCAGCTCCCCGTCCGAGCAGTACTTC. As protein: CASSSPSEQYF.